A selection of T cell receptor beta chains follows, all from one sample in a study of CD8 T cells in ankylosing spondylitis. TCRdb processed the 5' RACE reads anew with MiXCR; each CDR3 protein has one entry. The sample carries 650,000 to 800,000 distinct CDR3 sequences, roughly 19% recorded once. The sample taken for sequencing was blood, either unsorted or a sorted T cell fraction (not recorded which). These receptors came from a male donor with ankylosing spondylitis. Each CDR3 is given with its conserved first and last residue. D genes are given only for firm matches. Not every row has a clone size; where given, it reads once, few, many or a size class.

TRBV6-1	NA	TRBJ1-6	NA	CASPPGPSSYNSPLHF	TGTGCCAGCCCCCCGGGTCCGAGCTCCTATAATTCACCCCTCCACTTT
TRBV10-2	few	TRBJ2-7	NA	CASSGPMEEQYF	TGCGCCAGCAGTGGACCGATGGAGGAGCAGTACTTC
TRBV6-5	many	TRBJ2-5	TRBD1	CASSDRGETQYF	TGTGCCAGCAGTGACAGGGGAGAGACCCAGTACTTC
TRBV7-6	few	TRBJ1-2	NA	CASSLVGLYGYTF	TGTGCCAGCAGCTTAGTAGGCCTCTATGGCTACACCTTC
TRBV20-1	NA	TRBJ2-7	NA	CSARSETPYEQYF	TGCAGTGCTAGGTCGGAGACCCCCTACGAGCAGTACTTC
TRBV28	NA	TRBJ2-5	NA	CASGVSKTQYF	TGTGCCAGCGGGGTTAGCAAGACCCAGTACTTC
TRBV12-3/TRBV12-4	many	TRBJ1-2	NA	CASSFQGYGYTF	TGTGCCAGCAGTTTCCAGGGCTATGGCTACACCTTC
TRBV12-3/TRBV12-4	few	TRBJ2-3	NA	CASSQAGSVTDTQYF	TGTGCCAGCAGTCAGGCTGGAAGTGTCACAGATACGCAGTATTTT
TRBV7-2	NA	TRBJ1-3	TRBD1	CASSQTGTTRSGNTIYF	TGTGCCAGCAGCCAGACAGGGACGACACGCTCTGGAAACACCATATATTTT
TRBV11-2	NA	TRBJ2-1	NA	CASSFPGTGGNEQFF	TGTGCCAGCAGCTTTCCCGGGACCGGGGGCAATGAGCAGTTCTTC
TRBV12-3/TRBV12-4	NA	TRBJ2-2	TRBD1	CASSLGQGLRELFF	TGTGCCAGCAGTTTAGGACAGGGTTTACGGGAGCTGTTTTTT
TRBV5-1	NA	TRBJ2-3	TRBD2	CASSLEAGRADTQYF	TGCGCCAGCAGCTTGGAAGCAGGGAGGGCAGATACGCAGTATTTT
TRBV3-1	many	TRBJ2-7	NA	CASSPSDRSYHEQYF	TGTGCCAGCAGCCCGTCGGACAGATCCTACCACGAGCAGTACTTC
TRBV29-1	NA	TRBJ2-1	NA	CSGAGADRYNEQFF	TGCAGCGGGGCAGGAGCCGATCGCTACAATGAGCAGTTCTTC
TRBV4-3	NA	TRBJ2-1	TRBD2	CASSQDHTLANYNEQFF	TGCGCCAGCAGCCAAGATCATACACTAGCGAATTACAATGAGCAGTTCTTC